These 5 T cell receptor beta chains originate from one sample sequenced in a study of cytomegalovirus exposure and HLA in healthy donors. Primers for the PCR totalled 60 Vbeta and 13 Jbeta. Repertoires were generated with immunoSEQ multiplex PCR, while TCRdb's copy carries only in-frame clones and drops some. The sample is made up of roughly 90,000 clones, and the top ten hold over 15% of it. The sequencing sample was made of PBMCs. The receptors were gathered from a man between 45 and 60 years old in good health and CMV-seropositive.

V usage is TRBV19 and J usage is TRBJ2-6, with D possibly matching TRBD2 (5 bases). This CDR3 has 17 amino acids. CDR1 and CDR2 (germline): LNHDA, SQIVND (reference sequence). The V end lost 5 bases, the J end lost 2 bases, and 16 bases lay between the germline ends. The chain's CDR3 is CASSDGLRITGANVLTF. Written as DNA, the CDR3 is TGTGCCAGTAGTGATGGACTGAGAATAACTGGGGCCAACGTCCTGACTTTC.

V gene TRBV5-6 combines with J gene TRBJ2-5; D not resolved. CDR1 and CDR2 (germline): SGHDT, YYEEEE. The CDR3 contains 13 residues. V dropped 0 bases and J dropped 1 base, with 4 bases sitting between them. The CDR3 bases are TGTGCCAGCAGCTTGGACTTCCAAGAGACCCAGTACTTC. Its translation is CASSLDFQETQYF.

The J gene is TRBJ2-1, the V gene TRBV9, with D perhaps TRBD2 (7 bases). The CDR3 runs 15 residues. Trimming stripped 0 bases from V and 4 bases from J, with 11 bases between. CDR1 and CDR2 (germline): SGDLS, YYNGEE. In DNA, the CDR3 is TGTGCCAGCAGCGTAGGGGAGGGGGGTTACAATGAGCAGTTCTTC. Encoded protein: CASSVGEGGYNEQFF.

This chain connects TRBV6-5 to TRBJ2-7, with D unclear. Trimming left V 6 bases short and J 0 bases short, with 12 bases between. Germline V gene lookup returns CDR1 MNHEY and CDR2 SVGAGI. This CDR3 has 14 amino acids. The CDR3 DNA follows: TGTGCCAGCAGCCCCTTCTCCAGCTCCTACGAGCAGTACTTC. This translates into CASSPFSSSYEQYF.

The chain employs TRBV7-8 and TRBJ2-1; 10 bases match TRBD2. CDR1 is SGHVS and CDR2 is FQNEAQ in the germline V gene. The CDR3 has 15 amino acids. J gave up 8 bases and V 6 bases, and 10 bases lay outside the gene matches. The CDR3 DNA reads as TGTGCCAGCAGGGATCTAGCGGGGGTTAGGGATGAGCAGTTCTTC. Translating it yields CASRDLAGVRDEQFF.